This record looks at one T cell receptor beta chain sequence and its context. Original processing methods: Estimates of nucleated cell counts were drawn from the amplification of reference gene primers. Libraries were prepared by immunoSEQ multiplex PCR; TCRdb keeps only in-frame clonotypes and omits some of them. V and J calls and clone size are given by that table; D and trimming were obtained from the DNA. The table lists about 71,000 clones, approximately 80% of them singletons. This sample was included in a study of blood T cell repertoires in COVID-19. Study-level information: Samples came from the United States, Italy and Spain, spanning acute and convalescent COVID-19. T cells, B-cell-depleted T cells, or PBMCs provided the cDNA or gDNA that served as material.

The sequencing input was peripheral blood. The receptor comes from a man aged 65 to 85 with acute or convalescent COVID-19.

In DNA form, the CDR3 reads TGTGCCAGCAGCCCCAGACTAGCGGGATCCACCGGGGAGCTGTTTTTT. Its protein is CASSPRLAGSTGELFF. The rearrangement uses TRBV7-7 and TRBJ2-2, with TRBD2 identical over 11 bases. CDR1 is SSHAT, CDR2 FNYEAQ, per germline (reference sequence). The CDR3 loop spans 16 amino acids. V shed 5 bases and J 4 bases; nucleotides not matched to a gene: 6.